A selection of T cell receptor beta chains follows, all from one sample in a study of blood T cell repertoires in COVID-19. Sequencing used immunoSEQ multiplex PCR; TCRdb keeps in-frame clones, though not all of them. This sample has 80,000 to 100,000 clones, with over 75% found just once. Specimen: peripheral blood. Receptors were obtained from a man between 60 and 75 years old with acute or convalescent COVID-19. Both conserved end residues are part of each CDR3. The D gene is left open where the match is weak. Clone size is stated in some rows and not others, as once, few, many or a class when expanded.

clone size,J gene,D gene,V gene,CDR3 length,CDR3 protein,CDR3 DNA
-,TRBJ1-2,-,TRBV10-3,14,CAISAQGSTEGYTF,TGTGCCATCAGTGCCCAGGGCTCCACGGAGGGCTACACCTTC
-,TRBJ1-5,TRBD1,TRBV6-1,15,CASSEGQGSNQPQHF,TGTGCCAGCAGTGAAGGACAGGGAAGCAATCAGCCCCAGCATTTT
few,TRBJ2-1,TRBD1,TRBV27,15,CASSLSGWTGDEQFF,TGTGCCAGCAGTTTATCGGGATGGACAGGGGATGAGCAGTTCTTC
-,TRBJ2-3,TRBD2,TRBV7-9,14,CASSFASGVNTQYF,TGTGCCAGCAGCTTCGCTAGCGGGGTGAATACGCAGTATTTT
-,TRBJ1-1,TRBD1,TRBV5-5,14,CASSPTGVRTEAFF,TGTGCCAGCAGCCCCACAGGGGTAAGGACTGAAGCTTTCTTT
-,TRBJ2-1,-,TRBV6-5,13,CASSPSGHNEQFF,TGTGCCAGCAGCCCCAGCGGGCACAATGAGCAGTTCTTC
-,TRBJ2-5,TRBD2,TRBV5-1,15,CASSGMRGGRETQYF,TGCGCCAGCAGCGGGATGCGGGGGGGCCGCGAGACCCAGTACTTC
-,TRBJ2-4,-,TRBV9,15,CASSVGLGTENIQYF,TGTGCCAGCAGCGTAGGTCTAGGTACCGAAAACATTCAGTACTTC
-,TRBJ1-1,-,TRBV6-5,13,CASSYRGITEAFF,TGTGCCAGCAGTTATAGAGGGATCACTGAAGCTTTCTTT
once,TRBJ1-3,-,TRBV5-1,15,CASSLGPGDGNTIYF,TGCGCCAGCAGCTTGGGCCCCGGTGATGGAAACACCATATATTTT
-,TRBJ2-1,TRBD2,TRBV5-4,16,CASSSKFSGGAREQFF,TGTGCCAGCAGCTCGAAATTTAGCGGGGGGGCCCGTGAGCAGTTCTTC
-,TRBJ2-2,-,TRBV18,15,CASSLVTGNTGELFF,TGTGCCAGCTCACTAGTGACAGGGAACACCGGGGAGCTGTTTTTT
-,TRBJ1-1,-,TRBV30,16,CAWSLQGSQIGTEAFF,TGTGCCTGGAGTCTACAGGGCAGCCAGATTGGCACTGAAGCTTTCTTT
-,TRBJ1-1,-,TRBV5-6,13,CASSLKGAAEAFF,TGTGCCAGCAGCTTGAAAGGGGCCGCTGAAGCTTTCTTT
-,TRBJ1-1,TRBD1,TRBV7-2,15,CASSSRTGRRTEAFF,TGTGCCAGCAGCTCCAGGACAGGGCGTCGCACTGAAGCTTTCTTT
-,TRBJ1-6,-,TRBV3-1/TRBV3-2,19,CASSQVFISGGINNSPLHF,TGTGCCAGCAGCCAGGTTTTCATTAGCGGGGGGATCAATAATTCACCCCTCCACTTT
-,TRBJ2-6,TRBD1,TRBV10-2,16,CASSDPRGTGANVLTF,TGCGCCAGCAGTGACCCCAGGGGGACTGGGGCCAACGTCCTGACTTTC
-,TRBJ1-5,-,TRBV12-3/TRBV12-4,12,CASSFTGQPQHF,TGTGCCAGCAGTTTCACGGGGCAGCCCCAGCATTTT
-,TRBJ1-3,TRBD1,TRBV7-2,17,CASSLVGTGGLGNTIYF,TGTGCCAGCAGCTTAGTCGGGACAGGGGGCCTGGGAAACACCATATATTTT
-,TRBJ1-4,-,TRBV6-5,12,CASSWGGEKLFF,TGTGCCAGCAGTTGGGGGGGTGAAAAACTGTTTTTT
-,TRBJ2-2,TRBD2,TRBV7-6,17,CASSPASGGVGPGELFF,TGTGCCAGCAGCCCCGCTAGCGGGGGGGTCGGACCCGGGGAGCTGTTTTTT
-,TRBJ1-1,-,TRBV6-5,15,CASSYQTGLNTEAFF,TGTGCCAGCAGTTACCAGACAGGCCTGAACACTGAAGCTTTCTTT
-,TRBJ1-1,-,TRBV5-1,14,CASSLLGMDTEAFF,TGCGCCAGCAGCTTGCTCGGGATGGACACTGAAGCTTTCTTT
-,TRBJ2-3,TRBD1,TRBV6-5,15,CASKRTGGSTDTQYF,TGTGCCAGCAAAAGAACAGGGGGGAGCACAGATACGCAGTATTTT
-,TRBJ2-7,-,TRBV3-1/TRBV3-2,13,CASSQDGGREQYF,TGTGCCAGCAGCCAAGATGGGGGGAGGGAGCAGTACTTC
-,TRBJ1-1,-,TRBV6-2/TRBV6-3,12,CASSYEDTEAFF,TGTGCCAGCAGTTACGAGGACACTGAAGCTTTCTTT
-,TRBJ1-1,-,TRBV5-1,13,CASSLSGETEAFF,TGCGCCAGCAGCTTGTCCGGGGAGACTGAAGCTTTCTTT
-,TRBJ1-2,TRBD1,TRBV7-9,14,CASSLTTGVYGYTF,TGTGCCAGCAGCTTGACGACAGGGGTTTATGGCTACACCTTC
-,TRBJ1-1,-,TRBV12-3/TRBV12-4,13,CASRQTGNTEAFF,TGTGCCAGCAGACAAACAGGAAACACTGAAGCTTTCTTT
-,TRBJ1-3,TRBD1,TRBV5-5,16,CASSTWTGPTGNTIYF,TGTGCCAGCAGCACGTGGACAGGACCAACTGGAAACACCATATATTTT
-,TRBJ2-5,TRBD2,TRBV7-9,16,CASSPGLAGSQETQYF,TGTGCCAGCAGCCCCGGACTAGCGGGGAGTCAAGAGACCCAGTACTTC
-,TRBJ1-6,TRBD1,TRBV6-5,14,CASSRATGDSPLHF,TGTGCCAGCAGTCGGGCAACAGGGGATTCACCCCTCCACTTT
-,TRBJ1-2,TRBD1,TRBV18,14,CASSLTGANYGYTF,TGTGCCAGCTCACTGACAGGGGCCAACTATGGCTACACCTTC
-,TRBJ1-6,-,TRBV19,14,CASKQGTSNSPLHF,TGTGCCAGTAAGCAGGGGACCTCTAATTCACCCCTCCACTTT
-,TRBJ2-6,-,TRBV6-6,16,CASSSQGNSGANVLTF,TGTGCCAGCAGTTCCCAGGGCAACTCTGGGGCCAACGTCCTGACTTTC
-,TRBJ2-7,TRBD1,TRBV5-1,15,CASSLAGTGTREQYF,TGCGCCAGCAGCCTAGCCGGGACAGGGACTCGCGAGCAGTACTTC
-,TRBJ1-1,-,TRBV3-1/TRBV3-2,13,CASSQDPGVRAFF,TGTGCCAGCAGCCAAGATCCGGGGGTGCGGGCTTTCTTT
-,TRBJ2-1,TRBD2,TRBV7-2,15,CASSRGGALYNEQFF,TGTGCCAGCAGCCGCGGGGGGGCCTTATACAATGAGCAGTTCTTC
-,TRBJ1-3,-,TRBV5-6,16,CASSEIGGADGNTIYF,TGTGCCAGCAGCGAGATTGGGGGGGCTGATGGAAACACCATATATTTT
-,TRBJ2-3,TRBD2,TRBV2,14,CASSVAGGQDTQYF,TGTGCCAGCAGTGTCGCGGGGGGGCAAGATACGCAGTATTTT
-,TRBJ1-1,-,TRBV5-1,11,CASSPNFEAFF,TGCGCCAGCAGCCCAAACTTCGAAGCTTTCTTT
-,TRBJ1-2,TRBD1,TRBV5-1,16,CASSPGTGFFGGGYTF,TGCGCCAGCAGCCCCGGGACAGGGTTTTTCGGGGGTGGCTACACCTTC
-,TRBJ1-1,-,TRBV12-5,13,CASHGQPNTEAFF,TGTGCTAGCCATGGACAGCCTAACACTGAAGCTTTCTTT
-,TRBJ1-1,-,TRBV7-2,14,CASSTGRESTEAFF,TGTGCCAGCAGTACAGGGAGGGAGAGCACTGAAGCTTTCTTT
-,TRBJ2-1,-,TRBV28,12,CASSLQTGEQFF,TGTGCCAGCAGTCTCCAGACGGGTGAGCAGTTCTTC